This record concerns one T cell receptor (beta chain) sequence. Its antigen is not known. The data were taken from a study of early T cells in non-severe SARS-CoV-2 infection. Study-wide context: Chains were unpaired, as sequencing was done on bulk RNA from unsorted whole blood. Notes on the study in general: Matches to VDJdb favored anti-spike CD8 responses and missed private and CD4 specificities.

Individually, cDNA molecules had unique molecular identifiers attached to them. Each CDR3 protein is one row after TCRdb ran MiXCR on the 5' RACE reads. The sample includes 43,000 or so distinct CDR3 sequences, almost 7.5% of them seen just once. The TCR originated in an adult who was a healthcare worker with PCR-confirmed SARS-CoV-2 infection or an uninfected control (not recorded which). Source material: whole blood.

CDR3 residues: CASTTANQPQHF. CDR3 bases: TGTGCCAGCACGACGGCAAATCAGCCCCAGCATTTT. The chain employs TRBV2 and TRBJ1-5; D is unclear. The germline V gene has CDR1 SNHLY and CDR2 FYNNEI. The CDR3 covers 12 residues. V was trimmed by 7 bases and J by 4 bases, leaving 8 bases between them.